These 18 T cell receptor beta chains came from one sample sequenced in a study of blood T cell repertoires in COVID-19. Generated by immunoSEQ multiplex PCR, the TCRdb table keeps only in-frame clones and is missing some. This sample carries around 100,000 clones, approximately 89% of them seen once, and the ten largest clones take under 20%. Input material: peripheral blood. The receptor source for this set is a woman over 75 in a cohort sampled during active COVID-19.

This chain joins TRBV19 and TRBJ2-1, with 9 positions matching TRBD2. Trimming cost V 6 bases and J 0 bases; bases outside gene matches: 15. The CDR3 sequence is 19 residues long. Germline-derived CDR1 and CDR2 are LNHDA and SQIVND (reference sequence). CDR3 sequence (DNA): TGTGCCAGTAGAAGTTTTGGCCTAGCGGGACCGAGCTCCTACAATGAGCAGTTCTTC. Its translation is CASRSFGLAGPSSYNEQFF.

V usage is TRBV6-5 and J usage is TRBJ2-7, with 15 bases lining up with TRBD2. The V and J ends lost 5 bases and 10 bases, in that order; junction bases with no gene match: 9. The CDR3 totals 15 residues. Germline lookup yields CDR1 MNHEY and CDR2 SVGAGI. This CDR3 reads CASSPWGLAGGLQYF. CDR3 bases: TGTGCCAGCAGTCCCTGGGGACTAGCGGGGGGACTACAGTACTTC.

The rearrangement links TRBV10-2 to TRBJ2-5; 9 bases are shared with TRBD2. Germline V gene sequence: CDR1 WSHSY, CDR2 SAAADI. The V segment lost 5 bases and the J segment 3 bases; nucleotides outside the gene matches: 1. This CDR3 has 13 amino acids. CDR3 sequence: CASSLAGKETQYF. In nucleotides, the CDR3 is TGCGCCAGCAGTCTAGCGGGAAAAGAGACCCAGTACTTC.

This sequence joins TRBV19 and TRBJ1-5; a weak D match, TRBD1 (6 bases). CDR1 LNHDA and CDR2 SQIVND come from the germline V gene (reference sequence). CDR3 size: 14 residues. Trimming shortened V by 7 bases and J by 2 bases, and 12 bases separated the two germline ends. Written as DNA, the CDR3 is TGTGCCAGTATCCTACAGGGTGGCAATCAGCCCCAGCATTTT. Translated: CASILQGGNQPQHF.

This sequence joins TRBV25-1 and TRBJ2-7; 9 bases map to TRBD2. This CDR3 is 16 amino acids long. Germline lookup yields CDR1 MGHDK and CDR2 SYGVNS. V gave up 2 bases and J gave up 1 base; unmatched junction bases: 6. The CDR3 is CASSEIGSGRSYEQYF. CDR3 in DNA: TGTGCCAGCAGTGAAATAGGCAGCGGGAGGTCCTACGAGCAGTACTTC.

V is TRBV18 and J is TRBJ2-5; TRBD2 agrees at 7 bases. In germline, CDR1 is KGHSH, CDR2 LQKENI. The CDR3 is 15 amino acids. The V and J ends lost 5 bases and 4 bases, in that order; junction bases with no gene match: 10. CDR3 in amino acids: CASSGSSGDVETQYF. DNA for the CDR3: TGTGCCAGCTCAGGGTCTAGCGGAGACGTAGAGACCCAGTACTTC.

The chain has TRBV6-5 and TRBJ1-4, with no clear D. The V and J ends lost 8 bases and 8 bases respectively, with 9 bases between them. From germline, CDR1 is MNHEY and CDR2 SVGAGI. This CDR3 is built from 11 residues. The CDR3 is CASEGWEKLFF. DNA of the CDR3: TGTGCCAGCGAGGGATGGGAAAAACTGTTTTTT.

The chain links TRBV29-1 to TRBJ2-1; no reliable D call. Germline CDR1 reads SQVTM; CDR2 reads ANQGSEA. The CDR3 spans 11 residues. V gave up 7 bases and J gave up 7 bases, with 11 bases separating them. DNA for the CDR3: TGCAGCGGAGGTTTCGTTAATGAGCAGTTCTTC. Its protein product is CSGGFVNEQFF.

A single count supports this clone. V is TRBV10-3 and J is TRBJ1-3; D possibly corresponds to TRBD1 (5 bases). Germline values: CDR1 ENHRY, CDR2 SYGVKD. The CDR3 spans 16 residues. The V gene lost 3 bases and the J gene lost 8 bases, with 20 bases spanning the gap. The CDR3 DNA reads TGTGCCATCAGTGACTTGGGACTTACGGGCGGGCACACCATATATTTT. This gives the protein CAISDLGLTGGHTIYF.

The CDR3 DNA reads as TGTGCCAGTAGTATGACAGCTAGATCTAACTATGGCTACACCTTC. Translation: CASSMTARSNYGYTF. The chain joins TRBV19 to TRBJ1-2, with D tentatively TRBD1 (5 bases). Germline assignment: CDR1 LNHDA and CDR2 SQIVND (reference sequence). CDR3 length: 15 amino acids. V was trimmed by 3 bases and J by 0 bases, leaving 11 bases between them.

V is TRBV7-9 and J is TRBJ1-2; TRBD1 matches at 9 bases. V gave up 1 base and J gave up 4 bases; unmatched junction bases: 4. The germline gives CDR1 SEHNR, CDR2 FQNEAQ (reference sequence). The CDR3 totals 15 residues. The CDR3: CASSLGGQGGYGYTF. The DNA of the CDR3 is TGTGCCAGCAGCTTAGGGGGACAGGGCGGCTATGGCTACACCTTC.

The V and J genes are TRBV12-5 and TRBJ2-6; D perhaps matches TRBD2 (5 bases). The CDR3 runs 15 residues. Trimming took off 1 base at V and 1 base at J, with 5 bases between the two ends. Germline values: CDR1 LGHNT, CDR2 FRNRAP. CDR3 region: CASGLGGSGANVLTF. CDR3 bases: TGTGCTAGTGGTTTGGGCGGGTCTGGGGCCAACGTCCTGACTTTC.

J is TRBJ2-3 and V is TRBV13; 12 bases are a match to TRBD2. The V segment lost 4 bases and the J segment 3 bases; nucleotides outside the gene matches: 11. Looked up from germline, CDR1 is PRHDT and CDR2 is FYEKMQ (reference sequence). The CDR3 runs to 18 residues. The CDR3 sequence: CASSSKQTSGSLTDTQYF. CDR3 bases: TGTGCCAGCAGCTCCAAGCAGACTAGCGGGAGTTTAACAGATACGCAGTATTTT. Full variable domain (outside the CDR3, taken from reference TRBV13 and TRBJ2-3): AAGVIQSPRHLIKEKRETATLKCYPIPRHDTVYWYQQGPGQDPQFLISFYEKMQSDKGSIPDRFSAQQFSDYHSELNMSSLELGDSALYFCASSSKQTSGSLTDTQYFGPGTRLTVL.

This rearrangement joins TRBV19 to TRBJ2-3; 8 nucleotides line up with TRBD2. Germline V CDR1 and CDR2: LNHDA, SQIVND (reference sequence). After removal of 4 bases from V and 2 bases from J, the junction contained 8 bases not matched to a gene. The CDR3 runs to 16 residues. As DNA, the CDR3 is TGTGCCAGTAGTACCCGGGGGGGCCTCAACACAGATACGCAGTATTTT. It is translated as CASSTRGGLNTDTQYF.

The CDR3 sequence: CASISKVGGEGEQFF. The CDR3 coding sequence is TGTGCCAGCATAAGTAAGGTCGGGGGAGAGGGTGAGCAGTTCTTC. The rearrangement links TRBV6-4 to TRBJ2-1; weak D call: TRBD2 (6 bases). The CDR3 length is 15 residues. From germline, CDR1 is MRHNA and CDR2 SNTAGT. V lost 7 bases, J lost 9 bases, and 22 bases lay in between.

The genes are TRBV6-5 and TRBJ1-1; no firm D call. CDR1 is MNHEY and CDR2 is SVGAGI in the germline V gene. The V and J ends lost 6 bases and 5 bases respectively, with 10 bases between them. The CDR3 consists of 12 residues. The CDR3 DNA follows: TGTGCCAGCAGGTCGGGTGGTACTGAAGCTTTCTTT. Translating gives CASRSGGTEAFF.

This clone was counted a few times. The CDR3 nucleotides are TGTGCCTGGAGTCACACGGAGGGCTACGAGCAGTACTTC. Translating it yields CAWSHTEGYEQYF. The chain recombines TRBV30 with TRBJ2-7, with a weak D call TRBD2 (6 bases). The CDR3 is made up of 13 amino acids. Per the germline V gene, CDR1 is GTSNPN and CDR2 is SVGIG (reference sequence). Trimming removed 2 bases from V and 3 bases from J, with 11 bases in between. Full variable domain (rest looked up from reference TRBV30 and TRBJ2-7): SQTIHQWPATLVQPVGSPLSLECTVEGTSNPNLYWYRQAAGRGLQLLFYSVGIGQISSEVPQNLSASRPQDRQFILSSKKLLLSDSGFYLCAWSHTEGYEQYFGPGTRLTVT.

The V call is TRBV29-1, the J call TRBJ1-1, with a possible D match to TRBD1 (5 bases). This CDR3 has 12 residues. Germline values: CDR1 SQVTM, CDR2 ANQGSEA. Trimming left V 7 bases short and J 9 bases short, with 18 bases between. Here the CDR3 DNA reads TGCAGCGCGGGGGAGGTAGGAGCTAAAGCTTTCTTT. Protein sequence: CSAGEVGAKAFF.